Below, 25 T cell receptor beta chains from the same sample are listed, as sequenced in a study of blood T cell repertoires in COVID-19. TCRdb keeps only in-frame clones here, not all; method: immunoSEQ multiplex PCR. The sample includes about 140,000 clones, 75% to 80% seen only once; the top ten take less than 3%. The sample was PBMCs or T cells enriched from blood (not recorded which). Source of these receptors: a woman in her forties or fifties who had recovered from COVID-19.

The chain combines TRBV3-1 (or the pseudogene TRBV3-2) with TRBJ2-1, with 9 bases that match TRBD2. The junction had 1 base not matched to a gene; V was cut back by 2 bases and J by 2 bases. Germline CDR1 and CDR2: LGHDT and YNNKEL (reference sequence). CDR3 length: 15 amino acids. The CDR3 reads CASSQIAGAYNEQFF. In nucleotides, the CDR3 is TGTGCCAGCAGCCAAATAGCGGGGGCCTACAATGAGCAGTTCTTC.

This chain joins TRBV19 and TRBJ2-3; 10 nucleotides align to TRBD2. The ends lost 4 bases at V and 0 bases at J; junction bases unmatched: 1. The germline gives CDR1 LNHDA, CDR2 SQIVND (reference sequence). CDR3 length: 15 amino acids. The CDR3 spells CASSTGLASTDTQYF. In DNA form, the CDR3 reads TGTGCCAGTAGTACGGGACTAGCGAGCACAGATACGCAGTATTTT.

The V call is TRBV24-1, the J call TRBJ1-2, with 9 bases lining up with TRBD1. This CDR3 has 16 residues. Germline V gene lookup returns CDR1 KGHDR and CDR2 SFDVKD. Trimming took 2 bases from V and 7 from J; bases not matched to a gene: 10. Here the CDR3 DNA reads TGTGCCACCAGTGATTCCGGGACAGGGAAATTGAGTGGCTACACCTTC. This encodes CATSDSGTGKLSGYTF.

The genes are TRBV5-1 and TRBJ2-7, with a weak D call TRBD1 (5 bases). V gave up 0 bases and J gave up 0 bases, with 13 bases separating them. CDR1 and CDR2 (germline): SGHRS, YFSETQ. The CDR3 length is 16 residues. The CDR3 DNA follows: TGCGCCAGCAGCTTGGAAGGGGTGGGAAGCTCCTACGAGCAGTACTTC. It specifies CASSLEGVGSSYEQYF.

The rearrangement uses TRBV2 and TRBJ1-1; 8 bases match TRBD1. Germline loops: CDR1 SNHLY, CDR2 FYNNEI. The junction had 9 bases not matched to a gene; V was cut back by 5 bases and J by 7 bases. The CDR3 consists of 14 residues. DNA of the CDR3: TGTGCCAGCAGTTCTAGACAGGGGCGGATTGAAGCTTTCTTT. Translating it yields CASSSRQGRIEAFF. The complete variable domain, with remaining parts taken from reference TRBV2 and TRBJ1-1, reads EPEVTQTPSHQVTQMGQEVILRCVPISNHLYFYWYRQILGQKVEFLVSFYNNEISEKSEIFDDQFSVERPDGSNFTLKIRSTKLEDSAMYFCASSSRQGRIEAFFGQGTRLTVV.

The chain recombines TRBV28 with TRBJ1-4; TRBD1 matches at 8 bases. This CDR3 has 14 amino acids. The ends lost 5 bases at V and 7 bases at J; junction bases unmatched: 6. Per germline, CDR1 MDHEN and CDR2 SYDVKM. Here the CDR3 DNA reads TGTGCCAGCAGTAACGGACAGGGAGGTGAAAAACTGTTTTTT. This sequence encodes CASSNGQGGEKLFF.

This rearrangement joins TRBV5-4 to TRBJ2-3; the D gene is possibly TRBD2 (5 bases). The CDR3 length is 16 residues. The V end lost 4 bases, the J end lost 1 base, and 16 bases lay between the germline ends. Germline lookup yields CDR1 SGHNT and CDR2 YYREEE (reference sequence). CDR3 protein: CASSTRTWGGTDTQYF. The CDR3 DNA reads as TGTGCCAGCAGCACGCGTACTTGGGGAGGCACAGATACGCAGTATTTT.

The chain couples TRBV30 to TRBJ2-1; D not certain. V was clipped by 4 bases and J by 0 bases, with 13 bases between them. The germline V gene encodes CDR1 GTSNPN and CDR2 SVGIG (reference sequence). CDR3 size: 15 residues. DNA of the CDR3: TGTGCCTGGAAGAGAGCGCCGAGCTCCTACAATGAGCAGTTCTTC. Amino acids: CAWKRAPSSYNEQFF.

Turning to this clone: One end of the junction is discordant with germline, which a read error may explain. The chain employs TRBV6-5 and TRBJ2-7, with 7 bases aligning to TRBD2. Per germline, CDR1 MNHEY and CDR2 SVGAGI. The CDR3 sequence is 12 residues long. As DNA, the CDR3 is TGTGCCAGCAGCGGGGACGGGGGACTAAACAACTTC. Protein sequence: CASSGDGGLNNF.

Concerning this clone: The junction and the germline gene differ at one end; a read error may be behind it. The V call is TRBV4-1, the J call TRBJ2-2; 8 nucleotides agree with TRBD1. Germline assignment: CDR1 MGHRA and CDR2 YSYEKL. CDR3 length equals 15 residues. The CDR3, as DNA: TGCGCCCGCAGCCGACAGGGGTTAAACACCGGGGAGCTGTTTTTT. It encodes CARSRQGLNTGELFF.

The chain has TRBV6-1 and TRBJ1-5; unclear D gene. CDR1 and CDR2 from the germline V gene are MNHNS and SASEGT. Trimming took off 5 bases at V and 8 bases at J, with 16 bases between the two ends. The CDR3 extends over 14 amino acids. The CDR3 nucleotides read TGTGCCAGCAGTCGTCAGACTCGGTGGGAGCCCCAGCATTTT. Translation: CASSRQTRWEPQHF.

A few counts support this clone. The chain couples TRBV7-8 to TRBJ2-2; TRBD1 agrees at 9 bases. CDR1 is SGHVS, CDR2 FQNEAQ, per germline. The V and J ends lost 8 bases and 5 bases, in that order; junction bases with no gene match: 6. This CDR3 comprises 14 residues. CDR3 nucleotides: TGTGCCAGCGGGGGACAGGGAGAGACCGGGGAGCTGTTTTTT. This encodes CASGGQGETGELFF.

The chain links TRBV4-1 to TRBJ1-5; tentative D call: TRBD1 (5 bases). The V gene lost 0 bases and the J gene lost 0 bases, with 12 bases spanning the gap. Germline V gene lookup returns CDR1 MGHRA and CDR2 YSYEKL. The CDR3 spans 17 residues. This CDR3 is CASSQDGAGYSNQPQHF. CDR3 sequence (DNA): TGCGCCAGCAGCCAAGATGGGGCAGGGTATAGCAATCAGCCCCAGCATTTT.

This clone was observed a few times. This rearrangement joins TRBV19 to TRBJ2-1; 7 bases map to TRBD2. Germline V gene sequence: CDR1 LNHDA, CDR2 SQIVND (reference sequence). With V trimmed by 5 bases and J by 4 bases, 5 bases remained unmatched. There are 14 residues in the CDR3. As DNA, the CDR3 is TGTGCCAGTAGTCTCAACGGGAGGTACAATGAGCAGTTCTTC. This translates into CASSLNGRYNEQFF.

This clone was seen a handful of times. CDR3 protein: CASRAGANADTQYF. The CDR3 nucleotides are TGCGCCAGCAGAGCGGGAGCCAACGCAGATACGCAGTATTTT. The chain links TRBV10-1 to TRBJ2-3; 8 bases fit TRBD2. There are 14 residues in the CDR3. V shed 6 bases, J shed 4 bases, and the junction held 6 bases outside the gene matches. The germline V gene encodes CDR1 WNHNN and CDR2 SYGVQD (reference sequence).

V gene TRBV13 combines with J gene TRBJ1-3; D is unclear. V lost 5 bases and J 0 bases, leaving 14 bases between the germline ends. Germline V gene sequence: CDR1 PRHDT, CDR2 FYEKMQ (reference sequence). The CDR3 is made up of 16 amino acids. CDR3 protein: CASSPPGMSSGNTIYF. In DNA, the CDR3 is TGTGCCAGCAGCCCTCCCGGGATGTCCTCTGGAAACACCATATATTTT.

This chain links TRBV27 with TRBJ2-2; TRBD1 agrees at 7 bases. CDR1 MNHEY and CDR2 SMNVEV come from the germline V gene (reference sequence). J lost 4 bases, V lost 2 bases, and 16 bases had no gene match. This CDR3 has 19 amino acids. The CDR3: CASSLHYLSGAGGTGELFF. In DNA form, the CDR3 reads TGTGCCAGCAGTTTACATTATTTGAGTGGGGCAGGGGGCACCGGGGAGCTGTTTTTT.

The J gene is TRBJ1-1, the V gene TRBV11-3, with 8 positions matching TRBD1. After removal of 2 bases from V and 2 bases from J, the junction contained 1 base not matched to a gene. CDR1 is SGHNT and CDR2 is YENEEA in the germline V gene. The CDR3 has 14 residues. For the CDR3, the DNA is TGTGCCAGCAGCTTACAGGGGGCTAACACTGAAGCTTTCTTT. Its protein is CASSLQGANTEAFF.

This rearrangement joins TRBV4-2 to TRBJ2-1; D remains unclear. The germline V gene has CDR1 LGHNA and CDR2 YNFKEQ. The CDR3 totals 13 residues. The V gene lost 0 bases and the J gene lost 3 bases, with 3 bases spanning the gap. The CDR3 sequence is CASSQDIYNEQFF. Written as DNA, the CDR3 is TGTGCCAGCAGCCAAGATATCTACAATGAGCAGTTCTTC.

This clone was detected ten times or more. The chain employs TRBV6-1 and TRBJ2-7; TRBD2 matches 7 bases. V gave up 1 base and J gave up 2 bases; unmatched junction bases: 8. CDR1 is MNHNS and CDR2 is SASEGT in the germline V gene. The CDR3 consists of 16 residues. CDR3 sequence reads: CASSEGGGRSPYEQYF. The CDR3 nucleotides read TGTGCCAGCAGTGAAGGGGGAGGGCGGAGTCCCTACGAGCAGTACTTC.

The chain uses TRBV11-1 and TRBJ1-1, with a possible D match to TRBD1 (6 bases). Germline CDR1 and CDR2: SGHAT and FQDESV (reference sequence). The germline V and J ends were trimmed by 5 bases and 13 bases, with 26 bases remaining between them. The CDR3 is 15 residues long. The CDR3 loop is CASSGGGGPAAGVFF. The CDR3 DNA sequence: TGTGCCAGCAGCGGGGGAGGGGGACCCGCCGCGGGGGTTTTCTTT.

The count of this clone is one. The chain couples TRBV13 to TRBJ2-3, with a weak D call TRBD2 (6 bases). Germline-derived CDR1 and CDR2 are PRHDT and FYEKMQ (reference sequence). The germline V and J ends were trimmed by 0 bases and 6 bases, with 13 bases remaining between them. CDR3 length equals 15 residues. The CDR3 spells CASSLGNSGRDTQYF. CDR3 bases: TGTGCCAGCAGCTTAGGTAATAGCGGCCGGGATACGCAGTATTTT.

This chain uses TRBV9 with TRBJ2-1; possible D gene TRBD1, 6 bases. There are 14 residues in the CDR3. From germline, CDR1 is SGDLS and CDR2 YYNGEE. The germline V and J ends were trimmed by 2 bases and 4 bases, with 10 bases remaining between them. The chain's CDR3 is CASSVKGTYNEQFF. CDR3 in DNA: TGTGCCAGCAGCGTTAAGGGGACATACAATGAGCAGTTCTTC.

The table lists this clone with many counts. J is TRBJ1-1 and V is TRBV7-6, with unresolved D. The germline V gene has CDR1 SGHVS and CDR2 FNYEAQ. Trimming stripped 0 bases from V and 7 bases from J, with 15 bases between. The CDR3 spans 15 residues. The CDR3 sequence is CASSLAGAGAGEAFF. The DNA for the CDR3 is TGTGCCAGCAGCTTAGCTGGTGCGGGAGCGGGTGAAGCTTTCTTT.

The chain carries TRBV18 and TRBJ2-1, with D unclear. Per the germline V gene, CDR1 is KGHSH and CDR2 is LQKENI. The CDR3 loop spans 12 amino acids. Trimming pared 5 bases from V and 8 bases from J, leaving 10 bases between. CDR3 sequence: CASSRLADEQFF. As DNA, the CDR3 is TGTGCCAGCTCAAGGTTGGCGGATGAGCAGTTCTTC.